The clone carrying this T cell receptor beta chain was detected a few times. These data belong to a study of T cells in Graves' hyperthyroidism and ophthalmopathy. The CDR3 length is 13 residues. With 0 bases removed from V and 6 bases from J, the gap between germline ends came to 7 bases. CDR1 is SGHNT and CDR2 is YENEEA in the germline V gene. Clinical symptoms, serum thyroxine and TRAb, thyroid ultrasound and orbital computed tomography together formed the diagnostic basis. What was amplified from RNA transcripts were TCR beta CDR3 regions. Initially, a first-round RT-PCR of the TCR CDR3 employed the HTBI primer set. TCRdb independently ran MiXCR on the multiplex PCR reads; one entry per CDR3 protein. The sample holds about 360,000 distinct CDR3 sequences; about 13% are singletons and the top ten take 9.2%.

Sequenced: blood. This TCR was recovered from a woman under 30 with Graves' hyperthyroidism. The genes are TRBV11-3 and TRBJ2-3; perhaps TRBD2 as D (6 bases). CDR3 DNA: TGTGCCAGCAGCTTAGAACGGGGGGATACGCAGTATTTT. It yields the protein CASSLERGDTQYF. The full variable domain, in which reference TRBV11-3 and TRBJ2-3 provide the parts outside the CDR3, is EAGVVQSPRYKIIEKKQPVAFWCNPISGHNTLYWYLQNLGQGPELLIRYENEEAVDDSQLPKDRFSAERLKGVDSTLKIQPAELGDSAVYLCASSLERGDTQYFGPGTRLTVL.